This T cell receptor (beta chain) stems from a study of blood T cell repertoires in COVID-19. Whole-study context: Donors in the United States, Italy and Spain gave samples during acute or convalescent COVID-19. Sources were T cells, B-cell-depleted T cells, or PBMCs; the material itself was cDNA or gDNA.

Patients in Seattle were enrolled during active infection, then followed longitudinally. This table comes from immunoSEQ multiplex PCR, and its TCRdb copy is limited to in-frame clones, with some not included. The data show 200,000 to 250,000 clones, roughly 80% seen once. CDR1 is SGHVS, CDR2 FQNEAQ, per germline. V was pared by 2 bases and J by 6 bases, with 5 bases of the junction left unmatched. CDR3 size: 14 residues. The V call is TRBV7-8, the J call TRBJ1-1; 8 nucleotides match TRBD1. The TCR originated in a woman of 80 years or more with COVID-19, enrolled during active disease. Sequencing used peripheral blood. The DNA for the CDR3 is TGTGCCAGCAGCTTATCACGACAGGGGCCTGAAGCTTTCTTT. This translates into CASSLSRQGPEAFF.